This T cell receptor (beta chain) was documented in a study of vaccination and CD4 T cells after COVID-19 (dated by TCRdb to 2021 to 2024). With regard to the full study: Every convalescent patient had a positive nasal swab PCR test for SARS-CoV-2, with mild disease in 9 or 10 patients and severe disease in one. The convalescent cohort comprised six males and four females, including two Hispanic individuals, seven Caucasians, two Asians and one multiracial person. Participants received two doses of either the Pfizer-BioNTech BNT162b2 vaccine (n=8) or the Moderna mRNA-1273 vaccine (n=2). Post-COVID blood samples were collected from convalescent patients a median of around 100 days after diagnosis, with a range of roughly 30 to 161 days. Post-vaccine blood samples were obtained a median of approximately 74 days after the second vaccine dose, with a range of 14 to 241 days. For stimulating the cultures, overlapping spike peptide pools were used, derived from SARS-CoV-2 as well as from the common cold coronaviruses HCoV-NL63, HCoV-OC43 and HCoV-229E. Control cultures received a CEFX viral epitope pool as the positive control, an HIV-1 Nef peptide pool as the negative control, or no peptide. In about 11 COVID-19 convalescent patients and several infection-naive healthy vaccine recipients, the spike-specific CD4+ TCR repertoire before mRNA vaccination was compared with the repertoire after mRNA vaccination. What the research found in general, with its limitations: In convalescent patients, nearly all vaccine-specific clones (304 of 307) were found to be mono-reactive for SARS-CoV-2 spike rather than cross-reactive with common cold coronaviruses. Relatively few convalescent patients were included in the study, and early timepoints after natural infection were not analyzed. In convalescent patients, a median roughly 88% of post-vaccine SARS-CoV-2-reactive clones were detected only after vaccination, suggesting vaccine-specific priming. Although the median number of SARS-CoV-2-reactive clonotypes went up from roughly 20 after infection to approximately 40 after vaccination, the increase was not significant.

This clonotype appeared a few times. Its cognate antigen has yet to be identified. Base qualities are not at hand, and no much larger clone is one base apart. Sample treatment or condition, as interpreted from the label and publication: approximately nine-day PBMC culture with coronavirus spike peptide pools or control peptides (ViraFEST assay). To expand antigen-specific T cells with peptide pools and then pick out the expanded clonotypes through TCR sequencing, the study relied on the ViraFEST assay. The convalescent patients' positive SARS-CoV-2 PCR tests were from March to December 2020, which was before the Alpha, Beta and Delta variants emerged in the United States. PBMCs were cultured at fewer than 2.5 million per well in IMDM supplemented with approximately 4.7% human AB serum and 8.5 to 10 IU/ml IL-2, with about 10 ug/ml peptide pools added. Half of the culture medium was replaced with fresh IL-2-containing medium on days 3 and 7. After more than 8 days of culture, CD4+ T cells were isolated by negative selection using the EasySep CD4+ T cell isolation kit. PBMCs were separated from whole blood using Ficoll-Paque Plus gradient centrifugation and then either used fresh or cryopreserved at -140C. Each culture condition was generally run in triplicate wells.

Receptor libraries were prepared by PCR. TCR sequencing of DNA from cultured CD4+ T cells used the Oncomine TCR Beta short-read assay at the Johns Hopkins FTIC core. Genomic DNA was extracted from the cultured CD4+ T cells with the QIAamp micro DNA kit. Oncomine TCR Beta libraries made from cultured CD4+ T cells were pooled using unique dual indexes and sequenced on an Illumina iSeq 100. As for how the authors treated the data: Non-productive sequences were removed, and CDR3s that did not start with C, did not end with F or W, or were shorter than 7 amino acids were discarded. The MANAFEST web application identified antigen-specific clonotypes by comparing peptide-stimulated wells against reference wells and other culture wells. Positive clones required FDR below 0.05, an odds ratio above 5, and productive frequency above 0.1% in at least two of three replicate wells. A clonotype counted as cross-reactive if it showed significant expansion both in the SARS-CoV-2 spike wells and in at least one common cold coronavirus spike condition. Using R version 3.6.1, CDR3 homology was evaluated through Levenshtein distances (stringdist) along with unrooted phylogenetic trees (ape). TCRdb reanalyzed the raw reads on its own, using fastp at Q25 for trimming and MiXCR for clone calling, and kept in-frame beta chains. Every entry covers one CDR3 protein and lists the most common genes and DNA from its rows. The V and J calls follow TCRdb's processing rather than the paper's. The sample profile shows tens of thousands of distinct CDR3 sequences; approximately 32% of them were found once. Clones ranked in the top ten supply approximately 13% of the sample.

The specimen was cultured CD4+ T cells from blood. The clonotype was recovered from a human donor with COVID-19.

The nucleotide sequence reads TGTGCCTCCAAGACTAGCGGGGGATCAAATGAGCAGTTCTTC. The resulting protein is CASKTSGGSNEQFF. In this chain, TRBV2 is recombined with TRBJ2-1; 12 nucleotides in the junction match TRBD2. CDR1 and CDR2 were assigned from the germline V gene as SNHLY and FYNNEI. For this chain, trimming is 11 bases at the V end and 7 bases at the J end, and the number of junction bases without a gene match is 9. The CDR3 numbers 14 residues from cysteine through phenylalanine. The read is trimmed to its CDR3 DNA, 42 bases read in frame from base 1.